This T cell receptor (beta chain) was found in a study of blood T cell repertoires in COVID-19. Study-wide context: Spain, Italy and the United States supplied samples that represented acute and convalescent COVID-19. PBMCs, B-cell-depleted T cells, or T cells provided the cDNA or gDNA that made up the material.

This clone was seen a handful of times. In the original processing: Reference gene primer amplification gave nucleated cell count estimates. Sequencing was performed with immunoSEQ multiplex PCR; in TCRdb, only in-frame clones are kept and a portion is missing. That table gives V, J and clone size, and the DNA gave D and trimming. In the table there are 300,000 or so clones, approximately 80% of which are singletons. The trim removed 4 bases at V and 7 bases at J, leaving 2 bases unmatched. The CDR3 contains 14 residues. From germline, CDR1 is SQVTM and CDR2 ANQGSEA. J is TRBJ2-2 and V is TRBV29-1; TRBD2 matches at 14 bases. The material sequenced was peripheral blood. This TCR came from a woman between 45 and 60 years old with active or convalescent COVID-19. Here the CDR3 DNA reads TGCAGCGTTGCGACTAGCGGGAGGGTCGGGGAGCTGTTTTTT. The encoded protein is CSVATSGRVGELFF.